This TCR beta chain was recorded in a study of early T cells in non-severe SARS-CoV-2 infection (dated by TCRdb to the early 2020s). For the wider study: TCR sequencing used bulk RNA from unsorted whole blood, so alpha and beta chains could not be paired. What the research found in general, with its limitations: VDJdb matching was skewed toward anti-spike CD8 responses and likely underestimated virus-specific expansions, missing private and CD4 specificities.

This clonotype was seen repeatedly, ten times or more. This receptor's antigen is unknown. No base-level quality is on record; no much larger clone is a single base apart. The study was a case-control design nested within a healthcare worker cohort in London, UK, with weekly nasopharyngeal swab PCR tests and blood sampling. Healthcare workers were enrolled in the week of the UK lockdown, from 23 to 31 March 2020, and were followed every week for up to about 16 weeks. Library construction relied on 5' RACE. The reads were generated on a NextSeq 500. To correct for sequencing error and PCR bias, the TCR library protocol tagged individual cDNA molecules with unique molecular identifiers. TCR alpha and beta chains were both sequenced, and the abundances of alpha and beta sequences in each sample were closely correlated with each other. The study's processing was this. Decombinator V4 was used to perform V gene, J gene and CDR3 annotation of TCR sequences. Expanded TCRs were defined as changing significantly between any two time points under a Poisson model with p below 0.0001. Abundances of TCRs were expressed as counts per million after normalisation to the total number of TCRs sequenced in each sample. TRAV1-2 paired with TRAJ12, TRAJ20 or TRAJ33 defined MAIT TCRs, while TRAV10 paired with TRAJ18 defined iNKT TCRs. A search of VDJdb, accessed on 1 November 2021, was run for TCRs annotated to CMV, EBV and SARS-CoV-2, with TCRs annotated for multiple antigens excluded. TCRdb passed the public sequencing reads through fastp at Q25 and MiXCR, retaining productive beta sequences. Every distinct CDR3 protein forms one entry, paired with its most common genes and DNA. In this record, the V and J calls reflect TCRdb's handling and not the investigators' own analysis. The sample includes tens of thousands of distinct CDR3 sequences, with approximately 9.2% observed a single time. Clones ranked in the top ten supply 13% of the sample.

The germline V and J ends show losses of 2 bases and 8 bases respectively, and no gene match explains 8 bases of the junction. The germline V gene (reference sequence) gives CDR1 as GTSNPN and CDR2 as SVGIG. The CDR3, from cysteine to phenylalanine, totals 14 residues. The sequence is cut down to CDR3 DNA, 42 bases in frame from base 1. The rearranged chain carries TRBV30 and TRBJ1-4, with 7 junctional bases fitting TRBD1. Sequenced sample: whole blood. This clonotype was sampled from an adult who was a healthcare worker with PCR-confirmed SARS-CoV-2 infection or an uninfected control (not recorded which). This receptor has the CDR3 CAWSLRGVGEKLFF. The nucleotide sequence is given as TGTGCCTGGAGTCTCAGGGGGGTAGGGGAAAAACTGTTTTTT.